Following are 19 T cell receptor beta chains from one sample sequenced in a study of memory CD4+ T cells and cytomegalovirus serostatus. Single viable CD3+CD4+CD8-CD45RO+ cells were sorted as the memory CD4+ T cells. Here immunoSEQ multiplex PCR was the method, and the copy in TCRdb shows in-frame clones only, minus some. Of 50,000 or so clones listed, about four fifths were seen once; the top ten hold roughly 0.6%. Specimen: memory CD4+ T cells from blood. Receptors were obtained from an adult in good health and CMV-seronegative.

The V gene is TRBV7-2, the J gene TRBJ1-6; D is possibly TRBD1 (5 bases). The V end was cut by 3 bases, the J end by 7 bases, with 16 bases between. The CDR3 consists of 16 residues. Germline V gives CDR1 SGHTA, CDR2 FQGNSA. In DNA, the CDR3 is TGTGCCAGCAGCTTTGCATCGTCGCGGGGGAATTCACCCCTCCACTTT. This gives the protein CASSFASSRGNSPLHF.

V usage is TRBV18 and J usage is TRBJ1-1, with unresolved D. Germline assignment: CDR1 KGHSH and CDR2 LQKENI. The CDR3 sequence is 15 residues long. V dropped 2 bases and J dropped 2 bases, with 12 bases sitting between them. CDR3 coding DNA: TGTGCCAGCTCACCATTTTCAGCAGAAAACACTGAAGCTTTCTTT. Amino acid sequence: CASSPFSAENTEAFF. Full variable domain (remainder filled in from reference TRBV18 and TRBJ1-1): NAGVMQNPRHLVRRRGQEARLRCSPMKGHSHVYWYRQLPEEGLKFMVYLQKENIIDESGMPKERFSAEFPKEGPSILRIQQVVRGDSAAYFCASSPFSAENTEAFFGQGTRLTVV.

The V gene is TRBV12-5, the J gene TRBJ2-4; D uncertain. This CDR3 contains 17 residues. The germline CDR1 and CDR2 sequences are LGHNT and FRNRAP. The germline V and J ends were trimmed by 0 bases and 0 bases, with 12 bases remaining between them. CDR3 region: CASGLVMSELAKNIQYF. The CDR3 nucleotides are TGTGCTAGTGGTTTGGTAATGAGCGAACTAGCCAAAAACATTCAGTACTTC.

This chain joins TRBV6-5 and TRBJ2-7, with TRBD1 identical over 7 bases. V trimming: 7 bases; J trimming: 6 bases; junction bases outside the gene matches: 6. The CDR3 has 12 amino acids. CDR1 is MNHEY and CDR2 is SVGAGI in the germline V gene. The CDR3 DNA is TGTGCCAGCACCACAGGGGTTGCCGAGCAGTACTTC. Its protein product is CASTTGVAEQYF.

This clone has more than one count but fewer than ten. V gene TRBV5-4 combines with J gene TRBJ1-1; maybe TRBD1 (5 bases). Germline assignment: CDR1 SGHNT and CDR2 YYREEE (reference sequence). Trimming left V 0 bases short and J 1 base short, with 19 bases between. The CDR3 extends over 18 amino acids. The CDR3 reads CASSLVQGLFRPNTEAFF. The CDR3 nucleotides read TGTGCCAGCAGCTTGGTGCAGGGCCTATTTAGACCGAACACTGAAGCTTTCTTT.

The chain couples TRBV19 to TRBJ2-3; 7 nucleotides line up with TRBD1. The germline gives CDR1 LNHDA, CDR2 SQIVND (reference sequence). V was pared by 7 bases and J by 3 bases, with 7 bases of the junction left unmatched. The CDR3 totals 14 residues. The CDR3 DNA reads as TGTGCCAGTACGGCGGACAGGACGACAGATACGCAGTATTTT. The encoded protein is CASTADRTTDTQYF.

This sequence joins TRBV18 and TRBJ2-7; D gene uncertain. Looked up from germline, CDR1 is KGHSH and CDR2 is LQKENI. The V and J ends lost 2 bases and 1 base respectively, with 6 bases between them. The CDR3 has 13 residues. The CDR3 reads CASSPSQSYEQYF. CDR3 nucleotides: TGTGCCAGCTCACCATCCCAGTCCTACGAGCAGTACTTC.

The rearrangement links TRBV27 to TRBJ2-7; 9 nucleotides match TRBD1. V was pared by 5 bases and J by 5 bases, with 10 bases of the junction left unmatched. Germline CDR1 is MNHEY and CDR2 is SMNVEV (reference sequence). The CDR3 is 15 residues long. The CDR3 loop is CASSTPGQGTNEQYF. CDR3 coding DNA: TGTGCCAGCAGTACCCCGGGACAGGGAACTAACGAGCAGTACTTC.

This clone was seen only a few times. The chain employs TRBV4-3 and TRBJ1-3; 8 bases are shared with TRBD1. V lost 1 base to trimming and J lost 3 bases; unmatched junction nucleotides: 8. This CDR3 is 17 amino acids long. CDR1 LGHNA and CDR2 YSLEER come from the germline V gene. CDR3 protein: CASSQVLSGGFGNTIYF. The CDR3 nucleotides read TGCGCCAGCAGCCAAGTTCTTTCAGGGGGCTTTGGAAACACCATATATTTT.

The chain carries TRBV10-3 and TRBJ1-2; possibly TRBD1 for D (5 bases). V was pared by 0 bases and J by 8 bases, with 13 bases between. CDR3 size: 14 residues. Germline V gene lookup returns CDR1 ENHRY and CDR2 SYGVKD. The CDR3 nucleotides read TGTGCCATCAGTGAGTCTCAGGGTTCGATAGGCTACACCTTC. It translates to CAISESQGSIGYTF.

This clone was found a few times. This chain joins TRBV6-4 and TRBJ1-6; the match to TRBD1 covers 7 bases. This CDR3 comprises 13 residues. The ends lost 3 bases at V and 8 bases at J; junction bases unmatched: 1. Germline CDR1 and CDR2: MRHNA and SNTAGT. In DNA, the CDR3 is TGTGCCAGCAGTGATACAGGGGATTCACCCCTCCACTTT. The encoded protein is CASSDTGDSPLHF.

The V call is TRBV7-2, the J call TRBJ1-2, with D maybe TRBD1 (6 bases). This CDR3 is built from 15 residues. Germline V CDR1 and CDR2: SGHTA, FQGNSA. V was shortened by 4 bases and J by 5 bases, with 17 bases between the two germline ends. The CDR3 region has the DNA TGTGCCAGCAGCTCATCCTCCGGGGGCGGGTATGGCTACACCTTC. This translates into CASSSSSGGGYGYTF.

This clone was seen only a few times. The V call is TRBV7-8, the J call TRBJ1-3; D is perhaps TRBD1 (5 bases). The V gene lost 3 bases and the J gene lost 0 bases, with 9 bases spanning the gap. Germline assignment: CDR1 SGHVS and CDR2 FQNEAQ. The CDR3 extends over 15 amino acids. CDR3 in amino acids: CASSFGDHSGNTIYF. Here the CDR3 DNA reads TGTGCCAGCAGCTTTGGGGACCACTCTGGAAACACCATATATTTT.

This chain links TRBV6-6 with TRBJ1-1; 7 bases align to TRBD1. The CDR3 consists of 14 residues. The germline V gene encodes CDR1 MNHNY and CDR2 SVGAGI (reference sequence). V shed 6 bases, J shed 5 bases, and the junction held 9 bases outside the gene matches. The CDR3 nucleotides read TGTGCCAGCAGATCTCCGACAGGGTGGACTGAAGCTTTCTTT. It specifies CASRSPTGWTEAFF.

The chain uses TRBV5-1 and TRBJ1-4; D not certain. The V gene's germline CDR1 is SGHRS and CDR2 YFSETQ. The V gene lost 4 bases and the J gene lost 3 bases, with 19 bases spanning the gap. The CDR3 length is 17 residues. CDR3 coding DNA: TGCGCCAGCAGCCCTGGTGTGGGCCTCTCCTCTAATGAAAAACTGTTTTTT. This codes for CASSPGVGLSSNEKLFF.

The chain couples TRBV10-3 to TRBJ1-3, with 8 bases matching TRBD1. Germline lookup yields CDR1 ENHRY and CDR2 SYGVKD. With V trimmed by 10 bases and J by 2 bases, 4 bases remained unmatched. The CDR3 contains 13 residues. The CDR3 loop is CATVQGAGNTIYF. The CDR3 DNA sequence: TGTGCCACTGTACAGGGGGCTGGAAACACCATATATTTT.

The chain employs TRBV4-2 and TRBJ1-2, with a possible D match to TRBD1 (6 bases). V shed 0 bases and J shed 2 bases, with 16 bases lying between them. CDR1 LGHNA and CDR2 YNFKEQ come from the germline V gene. There are 17 residues in the CDR3. The CDR3: CASSQDLAGDTNYGYTF. The CDR3 DNA reads as TGTGCCAGCAGCCAAGATTTGGCAGGGGACACGAACTATGGCTACACCTTC.

The chain links TRBV10-1 to TRBJ2-2, with D possibly TRBD2 on 7 matching bases. V lost 6 bases, J lost 6 bases, and 20 bases lay in between. The CDR3 is made up of 16 amino acids. Looked up from germline, CDR1 is WNHNN and CDR2 is SYGVQD (reference sequence). DNA of the CDR3: TGCGCCAGCAGGATCCTCGGGGGGCGCATCGCCGGGGAGCTGTTTTTT. As protein: CASRILGGRIAGELFF.

This chain connects TRBV28 to TRBJ1-1; D remains unclear. This CDR3 contains 11 residues. Germline V CDR1 and CDR2: MDHEN, SYDVKM. Trimming removed 7 bases at V and 8 bases at J, with 11 bases between. The DNA for the CDR3 is TGTGCCAGCACGACAACTGCCGAAGCTTTCTTT. Its protein is CASTTTAEAFF.